The 32 T cell receptor beta chains in this list originate from one sample, sequenced in a study of blood T cell repertoires in COVID-19. Measured with immunoSEQ multiplex PCR; TCRdb has only the in-frame clones, and not every one. This table holds 450,000 to 500,000 clones, roughly nine tenths found once. Sequencing was done on a sample of PBMCs or T cells enriched from blood (not recorded which). Receptor source: a woman aged 55-69 years who had recovered from COVID-19.

The rearrangement uses TRBV4-2 and TRBJ2-6, with TRBD1 matching over 9 bases. Germline V CDR1 and CDR2: LGHNA, YNFKEQ. The CDR3 length is 19 residues. J gave up 3 bases and V 1 base, and 10 bases lay outside the gene matches. As DNA, the CDR3 is TGTGCCAGCAGCCAAGTTGCGGGACAGGGTAACTTTGGGGCCAACGTCCTGACTTTC. Translating it yields CASSQVAGQGNFGANVLTF.

The chain combines TRBV19 with TRBJ2-7; 9 bases match TRBD1. Per germline, CDR1 LNHDA and CDR2 SQIVND (reference sequence). This CDR3 spans 16 amino acids. J was trimmed by 3 bases and V by 3 bases; bases with no gene match: 9. The CDR3 region has the DNA TGTGCCAGTAGTATTGTGACCGGGACAGGGTACTACGAGCAGTACTTC. Its protein is CASSIVTGTGYYEQYF.

This chain uses TRBV11-2 with TRBJ2-1, with 8 nucleotides matching TRBD2. The CDR3 totals 15 residues. The germline CDR1 and CDR2 sequences are SGHAT and FQNNGV. The junction had 1 base not matched to a gene; V was cut back by 1 base and J by 2 bases. The CDR3 here is CASSLGAGAYNEQFF. DNA of the CDR3: TGTGCCAGCAGCTTAGGAGCGGGGGCCTACAATGAGCAGTTCTTC. Full variable domain (remainder filled in from reference TRBV11-2 and TRBJ2-1): EAGVAQSPRYKIIEKRQSVAFWCNPISGHATLYWYQQILGQGPKLLIQFQNNGVVDDSQLPKDRFSAERLKGVDSTLKIQPAKLEDSAVYLCASSLGAGAYNEQFFGPGTRLTVL.

The chain is built from TRBV29-1 and TRBJ2-1, with 10 bases identical to TRBD2. CDR1 is SQVTM, CDR2 ANQGSEA, per germline. V was pared by 6 bases and J by 0 bases, with 14 bases of the junction left unmatched. This CDR3 region has 18 residues. The CDR3 DNA is TGCAGCGTCACATGGACGGCTAGCGGGGGAGTCTCCTACAATGAGCAGTTCTTC. It specifies CSVTWTASGGVSYNEQFF.

The chain is built from TRBV4-1 and TRBJ2-3, with TRBD2 as a possible D gene (6 bases). The length of the CDR3 is 14 residues. V shed 1 base and J shed 7 bases, with 12 bases lying between them. Germline lookup yields CDR1 MGHRA and CDR2 YSYEKL. CDR3 nucleotides: TGCGCCAGCAGCCAAGGGGGACTTCCAAATACGCAGTATTTT. This codes for CASSQGGLPNTQYF.

The chain joins TRBV5-1 to TRBJ2-3, with D tentatively TRBD1 (6 bases). CDR1 is SGHRS and CDR2 is YFSETQ in the germline V gene. The CDR3 has 15 amino acids. The V gene lost 0 bases and the J gene lost 6 bases, with 14 bases spanning the gap. Here the CDR3 DNA reads TGCGCCAGCAGCTTGGGGAGTCCAGGGGCGGATACGCAGTATTTT. Protein: CASSLGSPGADTQYF.

The V call is TRBV21-1, the J call TRBJ1-5. TRBV21-1 is a listed pseudogene. The CDR3 consists of 15 residues. The CDR3, as DNA: TGTGCCAGCAGCCCCCCGCTCGGGCCGGGGCAGCCCCAGCATTTT. This encodes CASSPPLGPGQPQHF.

Notes on this clone: The same CDR3 also results from other DNA sequences found in this sample. The gene calls are TRBV12-3 or TRBV12-4 and TRBJ1-5; D gene ambiguous. CDR3 size: 13 residues. Trimming took 3 bases from V and 2 from J, leaving 5 bases between them. The CDR3 sequence: CASSFSGNQPQHF. The CDR3 DNA sequence: TGTGCCAGCAGTTTTTCCGGCAATCAGCCCCAGCATTTT.

CDR3 coding DNA: TGTGCCAGCAGCAAAAAAGGGCTAGCGGGGGCCATTCTCTATGAGCAGTTCTTC. Protein sequence: CASSKKGLAGAILYEQFF. V is TRBV21-1 and J is TRBJ2-1; TRBD2, as called in the table, went unchecked against the DNA. TRBV21-1 is a recognized pseudogene. The CDR3 length is 18 residues.

The chain joins TRBV9 to TRBJ2-1; possibly TRBD2 for D (6 bases). The CDR3 extends over 15 amino acids. The V end was cut by 3 bases, the J end by 6 bases, with 16 bases between. CDR1 and CDR2 (germline): SGDLS, YYNGEE. The CDR3 DNA sequence: TGTGCCAGCAGCGGCCCCATAGTCGGGGGCAATGAGCAGTTCTTC. Translating gives CASSGPIVGGNEQFF.

The chain couples TRBV9 to TRBJ2-2; possibly TRBD1 for D (5 bases). The CDR3 extends over 16 amino acids. Trimming took 7 bases from V and 3 from J, leaving 19 bases between them. Germline V gene data show CDR1 as SGDLS and CDR2 as YYNGEE. In DNA, the CDR3 is TGTGCCAGCCTGCCTGGGGCAGAACTATACACCGGGGAGCTGTTTTTT. As protein: CASLPGAELYTGELFF.

The chain carries TRBV2 and TRBJ2-2; D is possibly TRBD2 (6 bases). The CDR3 covers 12 residues. Trimming cost V 7 bases and J 4 bases, with 7 bases left between them. CDR1 is SNHLY, CDR2 FYNNEI, per germline. As DNA, the CDR3 is TGTGCCAGCAAAGCGGGCACCGGGGAGCTGTTTTTT. Translated: CASKAGTGELFF.

The genes are TRBV9 and TRBJ2-5, with 12 bases identical to TRBD2. In germline, CDR1 is SGDLS, CDR2 YYNGEE. Losses at the gene ends were 3 bases for V and 2 bases for J; bases not matched to a gene: 5. The CDR3 has 16 residues. Here the CDR3 reads CASSGRLAGEQETQYF. The CDR3, as DNA: TGTGCCAGCAGCGGCCGACTAGCGGGGGAACAAGAGACCCAGTACTTC.

This clone has more than one count but fewer than ten. The chain couples TRBV24-1 to TRBJ1-5; D is unresolved. Trimming took 6 bases from V and 7 from J, leaving 12 bases between them. CDR3 length: 13 amino acids. In germline, CDR1 is KGHDR, CDR2 SFDVKD. CDR3 loop: CATSIGSGQPQHF. Written as DNA, the CDR3 is TGTGCCACCAGTATAGGCTCGGGGCAGCCCCAGCATTTT.

The chain combines TRBV2 with TRBJ1-2, with TRBD1 matching 11 bases. Trimming took 7 bases from V and 11 from J; bases not matched to a gene: 9. Germline values: CDR1 SNHLY, CDR2 FYNNEI. The CDR3 has 13 amino acids. In DNA form, the CDR3 reads TGTGCCAGCAATGGGGACAGGGGGAGAAGATACACCTTC. This sequence encodes CASNGDRGRRYTF.

The chain combines TRBV7-9 with TRBJ1-3; a weak D match, TRBD1 (5 bases). Trimming cost V 6 bases and J 0 bases, with 18 bases left between them. The germline V gene encodes CDR1 SEHNR and CDR2 FQNEAQ (reference sequence). The CDR3 extends over 17 amino acids. CDR3 in DNA: TGTGCCAGCAGTATTATCGCGACAGCAAGCTCTGGAAACACCATATATTTT. Encoded protein: CASSIIATASSGNTIYF.

The rearrangement links TRBV23-1 to TRBJ1-1; 9 bases agree with TRBD1. TRBV23-1 counts as an open reading frame of uncertain function. The CDR3 consists of 17 residues. Trimming took 4 bases from V and 4 from J; bases not matched to a gene: 13. The CDR3 nucleotides read TGCGCCAGCAGTCCCCGGGGGACAGGGCATACGACCACTGAAGCTTTCTTT. Translated: CASSPRGTGHTTTEAFF.

This clone was counted only a few times. The rearrangement joins TRBV7-2 to TRBJ1-2, with 7 bases identical to TRBD1. Losses at the gene ends were 5 bases for V and 4 bases for J; bases not matched to a gene: 10. CDR3 length: 15 amino acids. Germline V gives CDR1 SGHTA, CDR2 FQGNSA. This CDR3 reads CASSPPGTVFYGYTF. The CDR3 DNA is TGTGCCAGCAGCCCCCCCGGGACAGTTTTCTATGGCTACACCTTC.

The genes are TRBV3-1 (or the pseudogene TRBV3-2) and TRBJ1-6; 8 bases are a match to TRBD1. The CDR3 extends over 14 amino acids. CDR1 is LGHDT and CDR2 is YNNKEL in the germline V gene (reference sequence). V trimming: 1 base; J trimming: 9 bases; junction bases outside the gene matches: 2. Written as DNA, the CDR3 is TGTGCCAGCAGCCAAGGGACAGGGCCTTCACCCCTCCACTTT. Translated, it gives CASSQGTGPSPLHF.

This clone was counted only a few times. This chain links TRBV2 with TRBJ1-6, with TRBD1 as a possible D gene (5 bases). Germline V lookup: CDR1 SNHLY, CDR2 FYNNEI. V gave up 6 bases and J gave up 10 bases, with 19 bases separating them. CDR3 length equals 15 residues. The CDR3 sequence: CASSLDIPEGSPLHF. CDR3 DNA sequence: TGTGCCAGCAGCCTGGACATTCCTGAAGGCTCACCCCTCCACTTT.

The chain combines TRBV19 with TRBJ1-5; TRBD1 is a possible D gene (5 bases). Per the germline V gene, CDR1 is LNHDA and CDR2 is SQIVND (reference sequence). The CDR3 runs 15 residues. Trimming removed 5 bases from V and 4 bases from J, with 15 bases in between. In DNA form, the CDR3 reads TGTGCCAGTAGTGGGACTCAACTGGGGAATCAGCCCCAGCATTTT. The encoded protein is CASSGTQLGNQPQHF.

The J gene is TRBJ1-6, the V gene TRBV30; TRBD1 is a possible D gene (5 bases). CDR3 size: 14 residues. Trimming cost V 6 bases and J 9 bases, with 18 bases left between them. Germline-derived CDR1 and CDR2 are GTSNPN and SVGIG (reference sequence). CDR3 bases: TGTGCCTGCCATCCGGGCCAAGGGGCTTCACCCCTCCACTTT. It translates to CACHPGQGASPLHF.

The chain recombines TRBV18 with TRBJ1-3, with D possibly being TRBD1 (5 bases). The CDR3 covers 18 residues. Trimming removed 3 bases from V and 0 bases from J, with 18 bases in between. Germline V CDR1 and CDR2: KGHSH, LQKENI. CDR3 residues: CASSPTRMTVSSGNTIYF. CDR3 coding DNA: TGTGCCAGCTCACCTACGAGAATGACAGTAAGCTCTGGAAACACCATATATTTT.

This sequence joins TRBV5-4 and TRBJ1-6, with D unresolved. Germline V gene lookup returns CDR1 SGHNT and CDR2 YYREEE (reference sequence). The CDR3 sequence is 14 residues long. V was cut by 0 bases and J by 5 bases, with 6 bases left in between. This chain's CDR3 is CASSLGGNNSPLHF. The CDR3 coding sequence is TGTGCCAGCAGCTTGGGCGGAAATAATTCACCCCTCCACTTT. The whole variable domain, remainder taken from reference TRBV5-4 and TRBJ1-6, is ETGVTQSPTHLIKTRGQQVTLRCSSQSGHNTVSWYQQALGQGPQFIFQYYREEENGRGNFPPRFSGLQFPNYSSELNVNALELDDSALYLCASSLGGNNSPLHFGNGTRLTVT.

The gene calls are TRBV2 and TRBJ1-3; 10 nucleotides match TRBD1. Germline trimming cut 6 bases from V and 4 bases from J; bases unmatched to any gene: 15. In germline, CDR1 is SNHLY, CDR2 FYNNEI. This CDR3 has 18 amino acids. The DNA of the CDR3 is TGTGCCAGCAGGGACAGGGGGAACCTTTACCATTCCGGAAACACCATATATTTT. Its protein product is CASRDRGNLYHSGNTIYF. Filled out from reference TRBV2 and TRBJ1-3, the complete variable domain reads EPEVTQTPSHQVTQMGQEVILRCVPISNHLYFYWYRQILGQKVEFLVSFYNNEISEKSEIFDDQFSVERPDGSNFTLKIRSTKLEDSAMYFCASRDRGNLYHSGNTIYFGEGSWLTVV.

CDR3 loop: CASSSGTGKTEAFF. The CDR3 DNA follows: TGTGCCAGCAGCTCGGGGACAGGGAAAACTGAAGCTTTCTTT. The chain couples TRBV11-3 to TRBJ1-1; 9 nucleotides line up with TRBD1. Trimming cost V 4 bases and J 5 bases; bases outside gene matches: 5. Germline-derived CDR1 and CDR2 are SGHNT and YENEEA. CDR3 length: 14 amino acids. Filled out from reference TRBV11-3 and TRBJ1-1, the complete variable domain reads EAGVVQSPRYKIIEKKQPVAFWCNPISGHNTLYWYLQNLGQGPELLIRYENEEAVDDSQLPKDRFSAERLKGVDSTLKIQPAELGDSAVYLCASSSGTGKTEAFFGQGTRLTVV.

As regards this clone: A read error may produce the germline difference seen at one junction end. The V call is TRBV13, the J call TRBJ2-1; 8 nucleotides line up with TRBD1. Per germline, CDR1 PRHDT and CDR2 FYEKMQ (reference sequence). The CDR3 is 17 amino acids. The CDR3 loop is CASSLAFKTPLTGAKLF. Written as DNA, the CDR3 is TGTGCCAGCAGCTTAGCCTTTAAAACCCCCTTGACAGGGGCAAAACTCTTC.

The chain joins TRBV7-6 to TRBJ1-5, with 7 bases matching TRBD1. Germline V gene sequence: CDR1 SGHVS, CDR2 FNYEAQ. This CDR3 has 15 residues. V shed 6 bases, J shed 0 bases, and the junction held 5 bases outside the gene matches. CDR3 coding DNA: TGTGCCAGCAGTCCACAGGGGTATAGCAATCAGCCCCAGCATTTT. Amino acids: CASSPQGYSNQPQHF.

CDR3 nucleotides: TGTGCCAGCAGCCAAGTTTACCCTAGCGGTCGCGGGGAGCTGTTTTTT. Translation gives CASSQVYPSGRGELFF. The rearrangement uses TRBV3-1 (or the pseudogene TRBV3-2) and TRBJ2-2; 7 bases are a match to TRBD2. Trimming cost V 1 base and J 7 bases; bases outside gene matches: 9. Germline assignment: CDR1 LGHDT and CDR2 YNNKEL (reference sequence). CDR3 size: 16 residues.

The chain combines TRBV5-4 with TRBJ2-3; no clear D gene. The V gene's germline CDR1 is SGHNT and CDR2 YYREEE (reference sequence). V was pared by 6 bases and J by 6 bases, with 20 bases between. The CDR3 runs to 15 residues. In nucleotides, the CDR3 is TGTGCCAGCACCTCATCTAAATCCACCTGGGATACGCAGTATTTT. As protein: CASTSSKSTWDTQYF.

The V call is TRBV7-9, the J call TRBJ1-1; D is perhaps TRBD1 (6 bases). Germline V CDR1 and CDR2: SEHNR, FQNEAQ (reference sequence). This CDR3 spans 15 amino acids. V was cut by 1 base and J by 7 bases, with 16 bases left in between. CDR3 region: CASSLGFGGQGEAFF. CDR3 bases: TGTGCCAGCAGCTTAGGTTTCGGGGGGCAAGGTGAAGCTTTCTTT.

On this clone: This same CDR3 is encoded by further DNA sequences in the sample. The chain uses TRBV5-1 and TRBJ1-2; D uncertain. This CDR3 contains 13 residues. Germline V gene lookup returns CDR1 SGHRS and CDR2 YFSETQ. Deletions cut 5 bases from V and 1 base from J, with 9 bases between. The CDR3 nucleotides read TGCGCCAGCAGTCCCGAACTTAACTATGGCTACACCTTC. Its translation is CASSPELNYGYTF.